This entry lists 25 T cell receptor beta chains sequenced from one sample in a study of shared clonotypes between healthy human individuals. Sequencing used immunoSEQ multiplex PCR; TCRdb keeps in-frame clones, though not all of them. The table has about 610,000 clones, roughly 97% seen once. Input material: naive CD4+ T cells sorted from blood. Subset indicated: CD45RA+ positively selected. All receptors derive from a woman in her 30s in good health.

This clone was found once. The V and J genes are TRBV11-2 and TRBJ1-1, with 7 bases matching TRBD1. After removal of 5 bases from V and 11 bases from J, the junction contained 17 bases not matched to a gene. The germline CDR1 and CDR2 sequences are SGHAT and FQNNGV. The CDR3 covers 15 residues. For the CDR3, the DNA is TGTGCCAGCAGCCCAATGGGACAGAGCTTTGGGAAGGCTTTCTTT. It specifies CASSPMGQSFGKAFF.

As DNA, the CDR3 is TGTGCCACCTCCGATGGAACGGGAGAAGAGACCCAGTACTTC. It is translated as CATSDGTGEETQYF. The rearrangement joins TRBV10-3 to TRBJ2-5, with a tentative D call TRBD2 (6 bases). The CDR3 loop spans 14 amino acids. Trimming removed 10 bases at V and 3 bases at J, with 18 bases between. The germline V gene encodes CDR1 ENHRY and CDR2 SYGVKD.

The chain couples TRBV29-1 to TRBJ2-1; a possible D gene is TRBD2 (6 bases). Germline loops: CDR1 SQVTM, CDR2 ANQGSEA. The germline V and J ends were trimmed by 1 base and 6 bases, with 13 bases remaining between them. CDR3 length: 14 amino acids. The CDR3 loop reads CSVEVPGRSNEQFF. The CDR3 nucleotides read TGCAGCGTTGAAGTTCCCGGGAGAAGCAATGAGCAGTTCTTC.

CDR3 sequence: CASSYGGRALEQYF. The CDR3, as DNA: TGTGCCAGCAGTTACGGCGGGAGGGCCCTCGAGCAGTACTTC. This chain uses TRBV6-5 with TRBJ2-7; 9 bases map to TRBD2. This CDR3 has 14 residues. After removal of 2 bases from V and 6 bases from J, the junction contained 5 bases not matched to a gene. The germline V gene encodes CDR1 MNHEY and CDR2 SVGAGI.

The chain is built from TRBV6-5 and TRBJ1-1; unclear D gene. The CDR3 is 13 amino acids. CDR1 and CDR2 from the germline V gene are MNHEY and SVGAGI. The ends were cut back, 7 bases at V and 1 base at J, with 10 bases in the middle. DNA of the CDR3: TGTGCCAGCAATGACTGGGGGAACACTGAAGCTTTCTTT. It yields the protein CASNDWGNTEAFF.

The rearrangement joins TRBV30 to TRBJ2-7; no clear D. CDR1 is GTSNPN and CDR2 is SVGIG in the germline V gene (reference sequence). V shed 1 base and J shed 1 base, with 5 bases lying between them. The CDR3 runs to 12 residues. CDR3 sequence: CAWSAGSYEQYF. DNA for the CDR3: TGTGCCTGGAGTGCAGGATCCTACGAGCAGTACTTC.

The rearrangement links TRBV10-3 to TRBJ1-1; unclear D gene. V was trimmed by 3 bases and J by 11 bases, leaving 10 bases between them. CDR1 and CDR2 from the germline V gene are ENHRY and SYGVKD. CDR3 length: 11 amino acids. Written as DNA, the CDR3 is TGTGCCATCAGTGACCTGAATAAGGCTTTCTTT. Protein: CAISDLNKAFF.

The chain employs TRBV27 and TRBJ1-5; 9 bases fit TRBD1. The CDR3 spans 15 residues. Trimming took 5 bases from V and 3 from J; bases not matched to a gene: 5. The germline gives CDR1 MNHEY, CDR2 SMNVEV (reference sequence). The CDR3 sequence is CASSPTGGPNQPQHF. The CDR3 DNA reads as TGTGCCAGCAGTCCTACAGGGGGCCCCAATCAGCCCCAGCATTTT.

The chain joins TRBV2 to TRBJ2-3, with a weak D call TRBD1 (5 bases). The CDR3 length is 13 residues. Germline V gene data show CDR1 as SNHLY and CDR2 as FYNNEI. V gave up 6 bases and J gave up 5 bases, with 12 bases separating them. The CDR3 DNA follows: TGTGCCAGCAGGGGGCATGGGTTAGATACGCAGTATTTT. This sequence encodes CASRGHGLDTQYF. Together with reference TRBV2 and TRBJ2-3, the CDR3 gives the full variable domain: EPEVTQTPSHQVTQMGQEVILRCVPISNHLYFYWYRQILGQKVEFLVSFYNNEISEKSEIFDDQFSVERPDGSNFTLKIRSTKLEDSAMYFCASRGHGLDTQYFGPGTRLTVL.

The chain couples TRBV5-6 to TRBJ2-1; 7 positions agree with TRBD2. Germline-derived CDR1 and CDR2 are SGHDT and YYEEEE. The CDR3 length is 15 residues. Trimming took 1 base from V and 4 from J; bases not matched to a gene: 5. CDR3 coding DNA: TGTGCCAGCAGCTTGAGGTCGGGAGGTTACAATGAGCAGTTCTTC. Its translation: CASSLRSGGYNEQFF.

This chain connects TRBV5-4 to TRBJ2-6; D is possibly TRBD1 (6 bases). Trimming cost V 4 bases and J 2 bases, with 16 bases left between them. The CDR3 has 17 residues. Per the germline V gene, CDR1 is SGHNT and CDR2 is YYREEE (reference sequence). CDR3 DNA: TGTGCCAGCAGCCCCCCCCGGACAGCAACTGGGGCCAACGTCCTGACTTTC. It specifies CASSPPRTATGANVLTF.

The rearrangement joins TRBV28 to TRBJ2-7; 13 bases are a match to TRBD2. This CDR3 has 16 amino acids. The trim removed 4 bases at V and 3 bases at J, leaving 6 bases unmatched. Germline CDR1 MDHEN, CDR2 SYDVKM. CDR3 amino acids: CASSSPRTSGSYEQYF. As DNA, the CDR3 is TGTGCCAGCAGTTCCCCCCGGACTAGCGGGAGCTACGAGCAGTACTTC.

V is TRBV19 and J is TRBJ2-3, with D possibly called TRBD1 or TRBD2 (5 bases each). The CDR3 totals 16 residues. Trimming pared 6 bases from V and 4 bases from J, leaving 20 bases between. Germline CDR1 reads LNHDA; CDR2 reads SQIVND (reference sequence). The CDR3 loop is CASRRKGSRGADTQYF. CDR3 sequence (DNA): TGTGCCAGTAGAAGGAAGGGGTCCCGGGGCGCAGATACGCAGTATTTT.

This CDR3 reads CASSGGQGAVSAEDTQYF. In nucleotides, the CDR3 is TGTGCCAGCAGCGGTGGACAGGGGGCGGTTTCGGCTGAAGATACGCAGTATTTT. The V call is TRBV9, the J call TRBJ2-3; 11 nucleotides line up with TRBD1. The CDR3 covers 18 residues. Looked up from germline, CDR1 is SGDLS and CDR2 is YYNGEE. J gave up 5 bases and V 3 bases, and 14 bases lay outside the gene matches.

The V call is TRBV5-1, the J call TRBJ2-3; D perhaps matches TRBD2 (6 bases). CDR1 is SGHRS and CDR2 is YFSETQ in the germline V gene. The CDR3 length is 16 residues. V was cut by 4 bases and J by 4 bases, with 19 bases left in between. The CDR3 DNA is TGCGCCAGCAGCCCATCATCTAGGGGAGGCCCAGATACGCAGTATTTT. Protein: CASSPSSRGGPDTQYF. The variable domain in full, with the rest retrieved from reference TRBV5-1 and TRBJ2-3, is KAGVTQTPRYLIKTRGQQVTLSCSPISGHRSVSWYQQTPGQGLQFLFEYFSETQRNKGNFPGRFSGRQFSNSRSEMNVSTLELGDSALYLCASSPSSRGGPDTQYFGPGTRLTVL.

This chain joins TRBV6-1 and TRBJ2-7, with 10 bases matching TRBD1. The junction had 5 bases not matched to a gene; V was cut back by 4 bases and J by 5 bases. Germline CDR1 is MNHNS and CDR2 is SASEGT. This CDR3 is built from 14 residues. CDR3 coding DNA: TGTGCCAGCAGTGGCGCCGGGACAGGGGACGAGCAGTACTTC. Its protein product is CASSGAGTGDEQYF.

The chain links TRBV7-9 to TRBJ2-5; either TRBD1 or TRBD2 may fit D (5 bases each). This CDR3 is built from 14 residues. The V gene lost 1 base and the J gene lost 9 bases, with 15 bases spanning the gap. Germline CDR1 SEHNR, CDR2 FQNEAQ (reference sequence). DNA for the CDR3: TGTGCCAGCAGCTTAGTCGGGACGGCTGGGGCCCAGTACTTC. This sequence encodes CASSLVGTAGAQYF.

J is TRBJ2-5 and V is TRBV28; 10 positions agree with TRBD1. Near its end, the DNA agrees better with TRBJ2-7, so the J call may be wrong. Germline V gene sequence: CDR1 MDHEN, CDR2 SYDVKM. The length of the CDR3 is 15 residues. DNA of the CDR3: TGTGCCAGCAGTTCACGGACAGGGGGATCCTACGAGCAGTACTTC. Translating it yields CASSSRTGGSYEQYF.

V and J are TRBV28 and TRBJ1-3; no definite D call. The length of the CDR3 is 12 residues. V was trimmed by 8 bases and J by 4 bases, leaving 9 bases between them. Germline assignment: CDR1 MDHEN and CDR2 SYDVKM. The CDR3 DNA reads as TGTGCCAGCGGCCTCAACGGAAACACCATATATTTT. Translating it yields CASGLNGNTIYF.

The count of this clone is one. The chain combines TRBV27 with TRBJ1-6; 7 bases are a match to TRBD1. CDR1 is MNHEY and CDR2 is SMNVEV in the germline V gene (reference sequence). CDR3 size: 15 residues. V lost 10 bases and J lost 6; bases outside the gene matches: 12. CDR3 region: CATMRQGNLNSPLHF. CDR3 DNA: TGTGCCACCATGAGACAGGGCAATCTTAATTCACCCCTCCACTTT.

The rearrangement uses TRBV7-8 and TRBJ2-2; D perhaps matches TRBD1 (5 bases). The V gene lost 6 bases and the J gene lost 2 bases, with 19 bases spanning the gap. Per the germline V gene, CDR1 is SGHVS and CDR2 is FQNEAQ. The CDR3 has 17 residues. Written as DNA, the CDR3 is TGTGCCAGCAGTTGGAAAGTGGGGCAGATCAACACCGGGGAGCTGTTTTTT. Protein sequence: CASSWKVGQINTGELFF.

The chain carries TRBV11-2 and TRBJ2-5, with 13 bases fitting TRBD2. The germline CDR1 and CDR2 sequences are SGHAT and FQNNGV. The CDR3 spans 15 residues. The V gene end was trimmed by 5 bases and the J gene end by 7 bases; junction bases not matched to a gene: 7. CDR3 nucleotides: TGTGCCAGCAGCCTGACTAGCGGGGGGTCGAGGACCCAGTACTTC. Its translation is CASSLTSGGSRTQYF.

The chain links TRBV28 to TRBJ2-7; D is perhaps TRBD2 (5 bases). The germline CDR1 and CDR2 sequences are MDHEN and SYDVKM. Deletions cut 5 bases from V and 2 bases from J, with 16 bases between. The CDR3 has 15 residues. For the CDR3, the DNA is TGTGCCAGCAGTCCCCCGAACTTACTAGCCTACGAGCAGTACTTC. Amino acids: CASSPPNLLAYEQYF.

This clone was detected only once. The CDR3 region has the DNA TGTGCCAGCAGTCACGACAGGGTGACGGGCGAGCAGTACTTC. It translates to CASSHDRVTGEQYF. This chain joins TRBV5-4 and TRBJ2-7; 7 nucleotides match TRBD1. J gave up 6 bases and V 5 bases, and 11 bases lay outside the gene matches. The germline gives CDR1 SGHNT, CDR2 YYREEE (reference sequence). This CDR3 is built from 14 residues. The full variable domain, its missing parts supplied by reference TRBV5-4 and TRBJ2-7, is ETGVTQSPTHLIKTRGQQVTLRCSSQSGHNTVSWYQQALGQGPQFIFQYYREEENGRGNFPPRFSGLQFPNYSSELNVNALELDDSALYLCASSHDRVTGEQYFGPGTRLTVT.

The V call is TRBV18, the J call TRBJ1-1; TRBD1 aligns across 8 bases. This CDR3 is 12 amino acids long. Losses at the gene ends were 2 bases for V and 10 bases for J; bases not matched to a gene: 3. Germline V gene sequence: CDR1 KGHSH, CDR2 LQKENI. The CDR3 here is CASSPTGTGAFF. In nucleotides, the CDR3 is TGTGCCAGCTCACCAACCGGGACAGGAGCTTTCTTT.